The TCR beta chain described here comes from a study of blood T cell repertoires in COVID-19. Whole-study context: The cDNA or gDNA used as material had been derived from T cells, B-cell-depleted T cells, or PBMCs.

Per the authors' pipeline: How many nucleated cells were present was estimated from reference gene primer amplification. Measured with immunoSEQ multiplex PCR; TCRdb has only the in-frame clones, and not every one. V, J and clone size are those of that table, while D and trimming were read from the DNA. The table includes about 89,000 clones, 60% to 85% detected once. CDR1 is LGHNA, CDR2 YSLEER, per germline. The V end lost 0 bases, the J end lost 2 bases, and 10 bases lay between the germline ends. The CDR3 covers 15 residues. The clonotype comes from a human donor in a cohort sampled during active COVID-19. Sequences were obtained from peripheral blood. The chain is built from TRBV4-3 and TRBJ1-2; D call uncertain. The CDR3 spells CASSQEVYSNYGYTF. CDR3 nucleotides: TGCGCCAGCAGCCAAGAAGTGTACAGCAACTATGGCTACACCTTC.